The 8 T cell receptor beta chains in this list originate from one sample, sequenced in a study of CD8 T cells in Susac syndrome (dated by TCRdb to the late 2010s). The method behind the library was the immunoSEQ multiplex PCR assay. RNA was extracted using the RNeasy kit, and roughly 0.5 to 1 ug of the RNA was reverse transcribed with random hexamers. The public reads were reanalyzed by TCRdb: fastp trimming at Q25, MiXCR alignment, in-frame beta chains only. One record per CDR3 amino acid sequence lists the most common genes and DNA. The sample contains about 300,000 distinct CDR3 sequences, around 83% of them found a single time. The ten biggest clones cover around 0.11% of the sample. The sequenced material came from CD8+ T cells from PBMCs. These receptors were taken from a human donor with multiple sclerosis.

This chain uses TRBV27 with TRBJ2-1; D may be TRBD2 (6 bases). V was pared by 3 bases and J by 3 bases, with 15 bases between. The CDR3 length is 16 residues. Germline V gene lookup returns CDR1 MNHEY and CDR2 SMNVEV (reference sequence). This CDR3 reads CASSFREQGVYNEQFF. The CDR3 coding sequence is TGTGCCAGCAGTTTTCGGGAGCAGGGAGTCTACAATGAGCAGTTCTTC.

The chain has TRBV27 and TRBJ2-3; D remains ambiguous. The ends were cut back, 4 bases at V and 2 bases at J, with 13 bases in the middle. The CDR3 runs to 15 residues. Germline CDR1 MNHEY, CDR2 SMNVEV (reference sequence). The CDR3 DNA is TGTGCCAGCAGTTCATCGATCCGGTACACAGATACGCAGTATTTT. The encoded protein is CASSSSIRYTDTQYF.

V is TRBV7-9 and J is TRBJ2-1; TRBD2 aligns across 11 bases. Per germline, CDR1 SEHNR and CDR2 FQNEAQ (reference sequence). The CDR3 runs 19 residues. The V segment lost 4 bases and the J segment 1 base; nucleotides outside the gene matches: 12. The CDR3 protein is CASSSPELAGAASYNEQFF. The DNA of the CDR3 is TGTGCCAGCAGCTCACCGGAACTAGCGGGAGCGGCTTCCTACAATGAGCAGTTCTTC.

The rearrangement joins TRBV27 to TRBJ1-1; TRBD1 agrees at 9 bases. This CDR3 is 14 amino acids long. The ends lost 5 bases at V and 5 bases at J; junction bases unmatched: 6. Looked up from germline, CDR1 is MNHEY and CDR2 is SMNVEV (reference sequence). CDR3: CASSNTGGLTEAFF. CDR3 in DNA: TGTGCCAGCAGTAATACAGGGGGCTTGACTGAAGCTTTCTTT.

CDR3 nucleotide sequence: TGTGCCAGCAGTTACGGGACATACTACGAGCAGTACTTC. Residues: CASSYGTYYEQYF. This chain uses TRBV6-6 with TRBJ2-7, with D perhaps matching TRBD1 (6 bases). Trimming shortened V by 2 bases and J by 3 bases, and 8 bases separated the two germline ends. Germline V gives CDR1 MNHNY, CDR2 SVGAGI (reference sequence). The CDR3 contains 13 residues.

CDR3 coding DNA: TGTGCCAGCAGCTCCAGGGGACGCGTCTTAGAGACCCAGTACTTC. Translating gives CASSSRGRVLETQYF. This chain connects TRBV11-2 to TRBJ2-5; weak D call: TRBD1 (6 bases). V was pared by 4 bases and J by 4 bases, with 16 bases between. This CDR3 is built from 15 residues. Germline V gene sequence: CDR1 SGHAT, CDR2 FQNNGV.

The chain couples TRBV7-6 to TRBJ2-5; D gene uncertain. Trimming left V 2 bases short and J 2 bases short, with 12 bases between. CDR1 is SGHVS, CDR2 FNYEAQ, per germline. The CDR3 has 15 amino acids. The CDR3 sequence: CASSLLFRQQETQYF. The CDR3 DNA is TGTGCCAGCAGCTTACTATTTAGGCAACAAGAGACCCAGTACTTC.

V and J are TRBV27 and TRBJ1-1, with D unresolved. The CDR3 spans 13 residues. V was pared by 3 bases and J by 3 bases, with 8 bases between. Germline V gene data show CDR1 as MNHEY and CDR2 as SMNVEV (reference sequence). Here the CDR3 DNA reads TGTGCCAGCAGTTTTATCAAGGACACTGAAGCTTTCTTT. It translates to CASSFIKDTEAFF.